This TCR beta chain was obtained from a study of blood T cell repertoires in COVID-19. Study in general: T cells, B-cell-depleted T cells, or PBMCs provided the cDNA or gDNA that served as material.

This clone was found once. Only in-frame clones appear in the TCRdb table, and some are missing; sequencing was by immunoSEQ multiplex PCR. The profile shows approximately 96,000 clones, roughly 88% of them singletons. Sequencing used peripheral blood. The sequence was obtained from a woman over 75 with acute or convalescent COVID-19.

Here the CDR3 reads CASVRDRANTEAFF. For the CDR3, the DNA is TGTGCCAGCGTTCGGGACAGGGCGAACACTGAAGCTTTCTTT. The chain uses TRBV5-8 and TRBJ1-1, with 9 bases aligning to TRBD1. CDR3 length: 14 amino acids. Trimming removed 7 bases from V and 1 base from J; junction bases left unmatched: 5. Germline lookup yields CDR1 SGHTS and CDR2 YDEGEE.